This T cell receptor beta chain was found in a study of CD4 and CD8 cells across lung adenocarcinoma regions. TCRdb recomputed calls from the PCR reads with MiXCR, one row per CDR3 protein. This sample yields 9,500 to 15,000 distinct CDR3 sequences, of which roughly 47% are seen a single time; approximately 31% belongs to the top ten. There are a few counts of this clonotype. Samples came from patients with localized non-small cell lung adenocarcinoma. This receptor was taken from a male donor with lung adenocarcinoma. The CD4 and CD8 labels of this study may be unreliable. Material for sequencing was CD8+ T cells from the margin of a lung tumor.

The CDR3 reads CASSLGQGLSTQYF. CDR3 DNA: TGTGCCAGCAGTCTGGGACAGGGCCTCAGCACCCAGTACTTC. V usage is TRBV28 and J usage is TRBJ2-1; 9 nucleotides line up with TRBD1. The DNA end is a closer match to TRBJ2-5, so the J assignment may be wrong. There are 14 residues in the CDR3. Germline values: CDR1 MDHEN, CDR2 SYDVKM.